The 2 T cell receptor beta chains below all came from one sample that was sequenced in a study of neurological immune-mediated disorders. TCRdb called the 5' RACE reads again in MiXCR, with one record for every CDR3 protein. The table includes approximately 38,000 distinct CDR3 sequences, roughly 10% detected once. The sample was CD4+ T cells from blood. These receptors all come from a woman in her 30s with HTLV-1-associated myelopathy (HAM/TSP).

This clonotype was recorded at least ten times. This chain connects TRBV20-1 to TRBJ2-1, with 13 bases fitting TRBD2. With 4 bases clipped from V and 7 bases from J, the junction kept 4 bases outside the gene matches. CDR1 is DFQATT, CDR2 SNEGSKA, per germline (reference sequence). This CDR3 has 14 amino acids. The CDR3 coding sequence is TGCAGTGCTAAGGGACTAGCGGGACCTAATGAGCAGTTCTTC. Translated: CSAKGLAGPNEQFF.

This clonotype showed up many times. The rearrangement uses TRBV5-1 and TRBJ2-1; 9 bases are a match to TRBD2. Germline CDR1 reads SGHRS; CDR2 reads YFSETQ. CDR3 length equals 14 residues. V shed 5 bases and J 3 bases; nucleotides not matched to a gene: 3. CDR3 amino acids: CASRRTSDYNEQFF. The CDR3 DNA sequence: TGCGCCAGCAGAAGGACTAGCGACTACAATGAGCAGTTCTTC.